This TCR beta chain comes out of a study of blood T cell repertoires in COVID-19. Sequencing was performed with immunoSEQ multiplex PCR; in TCRdb, only in-frame clones are kept and a portion is missing. The table includes 250,000 to 300,000 clones, about nine tenths detected once. CDR1 and CDR2 from the germline V gene are SEHNR and FQNEAQ (reference sequence). The V end was cut by 4 bases, the J end by 6 bases, with 7 bases between. The CDR3 is 12 amino acids. The specimen was PBMCs or T cells enriched from blood (not recorded which). V and J are TRBV7-9 and TRBJ1-5; D is uncertain. The clonotype comes from a man aged 18 to 29 who had recovered from COVID-19. CDR3 loop: CASSYGSQPQHF. In nucleotides, the CDR3 is TGTGCCAGCAGCTACGGGAGTCAGCCCCAGCATTTT.